Presented here are 24 T cell receptor beta chains from one specimen sequenced in a study of CD8+CD57+ T cells in acquired aplastic anemia. The template used for profiling TCR beta VDJ and CDR3 was genomic DNA. MiXCR, run by TCRdb on the reads, gives a single entry per CDR3 protein. The table includes around 500,000 distinct CDR3 sequences, roughly 34% detected once. Whoever was chosen for sequencing had shown CD8+CD57+ cell expansion by flow cytometry. The sample was sorted CD4+, CD8+, or CD8+CD57+ T cells (not recorded which) from PBMCs. The receptors were gathered from a human donor with aplastic anemia.

This clonotype was recorded a few times. The rearrangement links TRBV5-5 to TRBJ1-4; 7 bases agree with TRBD1. There are 16 residues in the CDR3. CDR1 is SGHKS and CDR2 is YYEKEE in the germline V gene (reference sequence). The V and J ends lost 4 bases and 6 bases, in that order; junction bases with no gene match: 12. CDR3 coding DNA: TGTGCCAGCAGCCTATGGTCGGGACAGATGTATGAAAAACTGTTTTTT. It codes for CASSLWSGQMYEKLFF. The whole variable domain, filled in from reference TRBV5-5 and TRBJ1-4, reads DAGVTQSPTHLIKTRGQQVTLRCSPISGHKSVSWYQQVLGQGPQFIFQYYEKEERGRGNFPDRFSARQFPNYSSELNVNALLLGDSALYLCASSLWSGQMYEKLFFGSGTQLSVL.

The chain combines TRBV19 with TRBJ2-5; D is unclear. Trimming removed 1 base at V and 5 bases at J, with 14 bases between. In germline, CDR1 is LNHDA, CDR2 SQIVND (reference sequence). The CDR3 is 15 amino acids. CDR3 protein: CASSIARPPSETQYF. The CDR3 DNA is TGTGCCAGTAGTATAGCCAGGCCTCCAAGTGAGACCCAGTACTTC.

In DNA, the CDR3 is TGCAGCGTTGATCGGTCAGCGGATGGCTACGAGCAGTACTTC. Its translation is CSVDRSADGYEQYF. The chain is built from TRBV29-1 and TRBJ2-7, with a tentative D call TRBD2 (5 bases). Per the germline V gene, CDR1 is SQVTM and CDR2 is ANQGSEA. V was clipped by 3 bases and J by 3 bases, with 15 bases between them. The CDR3 length is 14 residues.

The V call is TRBV10-3, the J call TRBJ1-3; 7 bases fit TRBD1. Germline V gene sequence: CDR1 ENHRY, CDR2 SYGVKD. Trimming removed 3 bases from V and 0 bases from J; junction bases left unmatched: 2. The CDR3 runs 15 residues. The CDR3 DNA follows: TGTGCCATCAGTGACACAGGGGTCTCTGGAAACACCATATATTTT. Translated, it gives CAISDTGVSGNTIYF.

CDR3 DNA sequence: TGTGCCAGCTCACCAAACGACAGGGGCTCTGGAAACACCATATATTTT. Encoded protein: CASSPNDRGSGNTIYF. The rearrangement joins TRBV25-1 to TRBJ1-3; TRBD1 agrees at 8 bases. CDR3 length equals 16 residues. V was pared by 8 bases and J by 0 bases, with 9 bases of the junction left unmatched. Per germline, CDR1 MGHDK and CDR2 SYGVNS. The variable domain in full, with the rest retrieved from reference TRBV25-1 and TRBJ1-3, is EADIYQTPRYLVIGTGKKITLECSQTMGHDKMYWYQQDPGMELHLIHYSYGVNSTEKGDLSSESTVSRIRTEHFPLTLESARPSHTSQYLCASSPNDRGSGNTIYFGEGSWLTVV.

The CDR3 nucleotides are TGTGCCAGCAGTGCTAGGGGAGTCTACGAGCAGTACTTC. This codes for CASSARGVYEQYF. This chain links TRBV6-1 with TRBJ2-7, with D possibly being TRBD1 or TRBD2 (5 bases each). V was trimmed by 4 bases and J by 3 bases, leaving 10 bases between them. Germline loops: CDR1 MNHNS, CDR2 SASEGT. The CDR3 contains 13 residues.

The V call is TRBV10-3, the J call TRBJ1-1; D uncertain. Between the trimmed V and J ends, which lost 4 bases and 5 bases, there was a span of 14 bases. Germline assignment: CDR1 ENHRY and CDR2 SYGVKD. This CDR3 comprises 14 residues. CDR3 protein: CAISAESVRTEAFF. CDR3 nucleotide sequence: TGTGCCATCAGTGCCGAGTCCGTTCGGACTGAAGCTTTCTTT.

The V and J genes are TRBV10-3 and TRBJ1-6; D may be TRBD1 (6 bases). Germline V gives CDR1 ENHRY, CDR2 SYGVKD. This CDR3 spans 15 amino acids. V was clipped by 3 bases and J by 7 bases, with 13 bases between them. As DNA, the CDR3 is TGTGCCATCAGTGATAGGGGGGGGGGAAATTCACCCCTCCACTTT. Translated, it gives CAISDRGGGNSPLHF.

This clonotype was detected only a few times. This may be a read error, as it is one base from a much larger clone. This rearrangement joins TRBV25-1 to TRBJ1-2; tentatively, D is TRBD1 (6 bases). Germline CDR1 MGHDK, CDR2 SYGVNS. Trimming took off 5 bases at V and 6 bases at J, with 19 bases between the two ends. The CDR3 extends over 15 amino acids. In nucleotides, the CDR3 is TGTGCCAGCAGTCCAAGTAGGAGGGGGGGGGATGGCTACACCTTC. Amino acid sequence: CASSPSRRGGDGYTF.

This clonotype was picked up many times. The J gene is TRBJ2-7, the V gene TRBV9, with D unclear. Trimming cost V 0 bases and J 5 bases, with 9 bases left between them. The CDR3 runs 13 residues. The germline V gene encodes CDR1 SGDLS and CDR2 YYNGEE. CDR3 nucleotide sequence: TGTGCCAGCAGCGTAGACTTGAGTCACGAGCAGTACTTC. The encoded protein is CASSVDLSHEQYF.

The chain joins TRBV29-1 to TRBJ2-1; tentatively, D is TRBD1 (6 bases). This CDR3 is 12 amino acids long. Trimming shortened V by 6 bases and J by 8 bases, and 14 bases separated the two germline ends. Germline lookup yields CDR1 SQVTM and CDR2 ANQGSEA. The CDR3 DNA reads as TGCAGCGTGAAAACAGGGTCGGATGAGCAGTTCTTC. Translated: CSVKTGSDEQFF.

The V call is TRBV5-6, the J call TRBJ1-5; 11 bases match TRBD1. V shed 3 bases, J shed 1 base, and the junction held 9 bases outside the gene matches. CDR3 length: 18 amino acids. Germline values: CDR1 SGHDT, CDR2 YYEEEE. This chain's CDR3 is CASSWSRDRGVSNQPQHF. In DNA form, the CDR3 reads TGTGCCAGCAGCTGGTCCCGGGACAGGGGGGTCAGCAATCAGCCCCAGCATTTT. Based on the CDR3 plus reference TRBV5-6 and TRBJ1-5, the full variable domain is DAGVTQSPTHLIKTRGQQVTLRCSPKSGHDTVSWYQQALGQGPQFIFQYYEEEERQRGNFPDRFSGHQFPNYSSELNVNALLLGDSALYLCASSWSRDRGVSNQPQHFGDGTRLSIL.

Many counts were recorded for this clonotype. This chain joins TRBV7-9 and TRBJ1-1; no clear D gene. CDR3 length equals 13 residues. Per the germline V gene, CDR1 is SEHNR and CDR2 is FQNEAQ (reference sequence). The V end was cut by 6 bases, the J end by 1 base, with 9 bases between. CDR3 nucleotide sequence: TGTGCCAGCAGGTGGGCGAGGAACACTGAAGCTTTCTTT. This encodes CASRWARNTEAFF.

This rearrangement joins TRBV19 to TRBJ1-1, with TRBD1 matching 10 bases. Germline assignment: CDR1 LNHDA and CDR2 SQIVND (reference sequence). V lost 5 bases to trimming and J lost 3 bases; unmatched junction nucleotides: 12. CDR3 length equals 17 residues. Here the CDR3 reads CASSDRTGGLQYTEAFF. The CDR3 DNA is TGTGCCAGTAGTGATCGGACAGGGGGATTACAGTACACTGAAGCTTTCTTT. The full variable domain, in which reference TRBV19 and TRBJ1-1 provide the parts outside the CDR3, is DGGITQSPKYLFRKEGQNVTLSCEQNLNHDAMYWYRQDPGQGLRLIYYSQIVNDFQKGDIAEGYSVSREKKESFPLTVTSAQKNPTAFYLCASSDRTGGLQYTEAFFGQGTRLTVV.

About this clonotype: A much larger clone differs from this one at a single base, so this may be a read error. V is TRBV7-2 and J is TRBJ1-3; the D gene is possibly TRBD1 (5 bases). The CDR3 length is 14 residues. The V gene's germline CDR1 is SGHTA and CDR2 FQGNSA. Here the CDR3 DNA reads TGTGCCAGCAGCGCAGACAGTCTTCGAAACACCATGTATTTT. It specifies CASSADSLRNTMYF. Full variable domain (remainder filled in from reference TRBV7-2 and TRBJ1-3): GAGVSQSPSNKVTEKGKDVELRCDPISGHTALYWYRQSLGQGLEFLIYFQGNSAPDKSGLPSDRFSAERTGGSVSTLTIQRTQQEDSAVYLCASSADSLRNTMYFGEGSWLTVV.

This clonotype was found many times. The CDR3 reads CASNPGQGASPLHF. In DNA, the CDR3 is TGTGCCAGCAACCCGGGACAGGGAGCTTCACCCCTCCACTTT. V is TRBV7-8 and J is TRBJ1-6; TRBD1 matches at 9 bases. Germline V gene lookup returns CDR1 SGHVS and CDR2 FQNEAQ. The CDR3 covers 14 residues. With V trimmed by 7 bases and J by 9 bases, 7 bases remained unmatched.

Note on this clonotype: This clone may be a read error of a much larger clone one base away. V usage is TRBV7-2 and J usage is TRBJ1-6, with D possibly TRBD1 on 5 matching bases. Germline V gives CDR1 SGHTA, CDR2 FQGNSA. The CDR3 loop spans 14 amino acids. As DNA, the CDR3 is TGTGCCAGCAGGAGGACACTCGAAAATTCACCCCCCCACTTT. It is translated as CASRRTLENSPPHF. The whole variable domain, filled in from reference TRBV7-2 and TRBJ1-6, reads GAGVSQSPSNKVTEKGKDVELRCDPISGHTALYWYRQSLGQGLEFLIYFQGNSAPDKSGLPSDRFSAERTGGSVSTLTIQRTQQEDSAVYLCASRRTLENSPPHFGNGTRLTVT.

There are many counts of this clonotype. This chain links TRBV7-2 with TRBJ1-2; D is possibly TRBD1 (6 bases). The CDR3 extends over 15 amino acids. Germline CDR1 and CDR2: SGHTA and FQGNSA. V was shortened by 3 bases and J by 3 bases, with 14 bases between the two germline ends. DNA of the CDR3: TGTGCCAGCAGCTTCTCGACAGGAGAGGACTATGGCTACACCTTC. Amino acids: CASSFSTGEDYGYTF. Supplemented by reference TRBV7-2 and TRBJ1-2, the full variable domain reads GAGVSQSPSNKVTEKGKDVELRCDPISGHTALYWYRQSLGQGLEFLIYFQGNSAPDKSGLPSDRFSAERTGGSVSTLTIQRTQQEDSAVYLCASSFSTGEDYGYTFGSGTRLTVV.

This clonotype was detected a few times. With a much larger clone just one base away, this may be a read error. The conserved final phenylalanine or tryptophan is absent from the CDR3, which likely points to a read error. CDR3 residues: CASRRGQSAYEQYL. CDR3 in DNA: TGTGCCAGTAGGCGGGGACAGTCGGCCTACGAGCAGTACCTC. The chain has TRBV19 and TRBJ2-7, with D possibly matching TRBD1 (7 bases). CDR1 LNHDA and CDR2 SQIVND come from the germline V gene (reference sequence). The CDR3 covers 14 residues. The ends were cut back, 6 bases at V and 2 bases at J, with 14 bases in the middle.

This clonotype was observed many times. The chain links TRBV6-4 to TRBJ1-2; D might be TRBD1 (5 bases). CDR3 size: 14 residues. Looked up from germline, CDR1 is MRHNA and CDR2 is SNTAGT. Between the trimmed V and J ends, which lost 0 bases and 10 bases, there was a span of 15 bases. This CDR3 reads CASSDSPDTPIYTF. In DNA, the CDR3 is TGTGCCAGCAGTGACTCGCCGGACACCCCTATCTACACCTTC.

The DNA for the CDR3 is TGCAGTGGGATCGGGGGGCGGGGTGGCTACACCTTC. Protein: CSGIGGRGGYTF. This rearrangement joins TRBV20-1 to TRBJ1-2; D perhaps matches TRBD1 (6 bases). The V and J ends lost 7 bases and 7 bases respectively, with 16 bases between them. CDR3 size: 12 residues. The V gene's germline CDR1 is DFQATT and CDR2 SNEGSKA (reference sequence).

This sequence joins TRBV9 and TRBJ1-1, with 8 bases matching TRBD1. Germline V CDR1 and CDR2: SGDLS, YYNGEE. The CDR3 runs 15 residues. The trim removed 4 bases at V and 3 bases at J, leaving 8 bases unmatched. The chain's CDR3 is CASSTTGDRYTEAFF. Written as DNA, the CDR3 is TGTGCCAGCAGCACGACAGGGGACCGGTACACTGAAGCTTTCTTT.

As to this clonotype: This sequence may be a read error, since a much larger clone differs from it by one base. This chain links TRBV19 with TRBJ2-5, with 9 nucleotides matching TRBD2. Trimming cost V 6 bases and J 9 bases; bases outside gene matches: 14. The CDR3 consists of 15 residues. The germline V gene encodes CDR1 LNHDA and CDR2 SQIVND (reference sequence). In DNA form, the CDR3 reads TGTGCCAGTAGAGAAAAAGCGGGGGGCACGGAGGCCCAGTACTTC. It encodes CASREKAGGTEAQYF.

In its sample, this clonotype was seen many times. The genes are TRBV9 and TRBJ2-7; D unclear. The CDR3 totals 14 residues. CDR1 and CDR2 (germline): SGDLS, YYNGEE. V was pared by 0 bases and J by 5 bases, with 12 bases between. CDR3 sequence reads: CASSVGTKNDEQYF. The CDR3 coding sequence is TGTGCCAGCAGCGTAGGGACCAAAAACGACGAGCAGTACTTC.